The 14 T cell receptor beta chains below all came from one sample that was sequenced in a study of T cell responses to AZD1222 COVID-19 vaccine. The protocol was immunoSEQ multiplex PCR, while the TCRdb copy is restricted to in-frame clones and leaves out a portion. This table has about 86,000 clones, roughly nine tenths appearing once. The sample consisted of peripheral blood, taken on day 0 of AZD1222 vaccination. The receptors originated from an adult in good health.

This clone showed up just once. The chain has TRBV7-9 and TRBJ2-7; TRBD1 or TRBD2 may be the D gene (5 bases each). This CDR3 has 15 residues. V was cut by 4 bases and J by 0 bases, with 13 bases left in between. Looked up from germline, CDR1 is SEHNR and CDR2 is FQNEAQ (reference sequence). The CDR3 protein is CASSSSEGSSYEQYF. Written as DNA, the CDR3 is TGTGCCAGCAGCTCCTCTGAGGGGAGCTCCTACGAGCAGTACTTC.

J is TRBJ2-2 and V is TRBV2; D uncertain. CDR3 size: 14 residues. CDR1 and CDR2 (germline): SNHLY, FYNNEI. Trimming stripped 6 bases from V and 2 bases from J, with 10 bases between. The CDR3 here is CASRATANTGELFF. For the CDR3, the DNA is TGTGCCAGCAGAGCTACAGCCAACACCGGGGAGCTGTTTTTT.

The rearrangement links TRBV5-6 to TRBJ2-3; TRBD2 agrees at 15 bases. Trimming at V came to 2 bases and at J to 1 base, leaving 8 bases not matched to a gene. Germline V gives CDR1 SGHDT, CDR2 YYEEEE. CDR3 length equals 19 residues. As DNA, the CDR3 is TGTGCCAGCAGCTTACCCGGACTAGCGGGGGGGAAGGGCACAGATACGCAGTATTTT. The encoded protein is CASSLPGLAGGKGTDTQYF.

V and J are TRBV28 and TRBJ1-1; tentative D call: TRBD1 (6 bases). The V end was cut by 11 bases, the J end by 8 bases, with 21 bases between. CDR1 is MDHEN and CDR2 is SYDVKM in the germline V gene. This CDR3 has 13 residues. The CDR3 spells CACVSGGGGEAFF. CDR3 nucleotides: TGTGCCTGTGTTAGCGGTGGCGGGGGCGAAGCTTTCTTT. Full variable domain (outside the CDR3, taken from reference TRBV28 and TRBJ1-1): DVKVTQSSRYLVKRTGEKVFLECVQDMDHENMFWYRQDPGLGLRLIYFSYDVKMKEKGDIPEGYSVSREKKERFSLILESASTNQTSMYLCACVSGGGGEAFFGQGTRLTVV.

The chain recombines TRBV21-1 with TRBJ2-4. TRBV21-1 is an annotated pseudogene. This CDR3 comprises 18 residues. The CDR3 spells CASSKRGDFHLAKNIQYF. For the CDR3, the DNA is TGTGCCAGCAGCAAAAGGGGGGACTTTCACTTAGCCAAAAACATTCAGTACTTC.

This rearrangement joins TRBV5-1 to TRBJ2-3; 8 bases agree with TRBD1. The CDR3 loop spans 13 amino acids. The germline CDR1 and CDR2 sequences are SGHRS and YFSETQ. Germline trimming cut 4 bases from V and 4 bases from J; bases unmatched to any gene: 2. This chain's CDR3 is CASSLQGADTQYF. Here the CDR3 DNA reads TGCGCCAGCAGCCTACAGGGGGCAGATACGCAGTATTTT.

Concerning this clone itself: The sample carries other DNA sequences with the same CDR3. This chain links TRBV10-3 with TRBJ1-3; D not certain. Germline loops: CDR1 ENHRY, CDR2 SYGVKD. V was cut by 0 bases and J by 4 bases, with 1 base left in between. The CDR3 length is 12 residues. In DNA form, the CDR3 reads TGTGCCATCAGTGAGTCGGGAAACACCATATATTTT. Protein sequence: CAISESGNTIYF.

The chain carries TRBV7-2 and TRBJ2-2; D not resolved. The CDR3 sequence is 12 residues long. Germline CDR1 is SGHTA and CDR2 is FQGNSA. Trimming cost V 5 bases and J 3 bases, with 4 bases left between them. The CDR3 loop is CASSRYTGELFF. For the CDR3, the DNA is TGTGCCAGCAGCCGCTACACCGGGGAGCTGTTTTTT.

J is TRBJ2-7 and V is TRBV18; possible D gene TRBD2, 5 bases. In germline, CDR1 is KGHSH, CDR2 LQKENI. Trimming shortened V by 3 bases and J by 5 bases, and 8 bases separated the two germline ends. The CDR3 loop spans 12 amino acids. As DNA, the CDR3 is TGTGCCAGCTCACCGAGGGCAAACGAGCAGTACTTC. Translation: CASSPRANEQYF.

The rearrangement uses TRBV19 and TRBJ1-5; D uncertain. V was pared by 7 bases and J by 1 base, with 14 bases between. CDR3 length: 15 amino acids. Germline V gives CDR1 LNHDA, CDR2 SQIVND (reference sequence). CDR3 in amino acids: CASTVASTSNQPQHF. CDR3 coding DNA: TGTGCCAGTACCGTCGCGTCCACCAGCAATCAGCCCCAGCATTTT.

This chain links TRBV18 with TRBJ1-1, with 10 positions matching TRBD1. J lost 4 bases, V lost 5 bases, and 10 bases had no gene match. The CDR3 is 16 residues long. CDR1 is KGHSH, CDR2 LQKENI, per germline. CDR3 nucleotides: TGTGCCAGCTCAGATAAACCGGGACAGGGGTTCACTGAAGCTTTCTTT. Translating it yields CASSDKPGQGFTEAFF.

The CDR3: CASSLTGQRNTGELFF. The DNA for the CDR3 is TGTGCCAGCAGCTTAACGGGACAGAGGAACACCGGGGAGCTGTTTTTT. This chain links TRBV11-2 with TRBJ2-2, with TRBD1 matching over 7 bases. The trim removed 2 bases at V and 1 base at J, leaving 4 bases unmatched. The CDR3 has 16 amino acids. Per the germline V gene, CDR1 is SGHAT and CDR2 is FQNNGV.

This chain connects TRBV5-4 to TRBJ2-7; D possibly matches TRBD1 or TRBD2 (5 bases each). The length of the CDR3 is 13 residues. CDR1 SGHNT and CDR2 YYREEE come from the germline V gene (reference sequence). V shed 4 bases and J shed 3 bases, with 11 bases lying between them. CDR3 in amino acids: CASSRGPVYEQYF. The CDR3 DNA is TGTGCCAGCAGCCGGGGACCTGTCTACGAGCAGTACTTC.

V and J are TRBV4-1 and TRBJ2-1, with 10 bases that match TRBD2. V lost 1 base to trimming and J lost 6 bases; unmatched junction nucleotides: 12. Looked up from germline, CDR1 is MGHRA and CDR2 is YSYEKL. The CDR3 is 18 residues long. The CDR3 sequence is CASSQVFGASGSVNEQFF. The CDR3 DNA reads TGCGCCAGCAGCCAAGTCTTTGGTGCTAGCGGGAGTGTCAATGAGCAGTTCTTC.